A single sample gave rise to the 18 T cell receptor beta chains below, sequenced in a study of T cell repertoires in cytomegalovirus infection. MiXCR, run by TCRdb on the reads, gives a single entry per CDR3 protein. Of fewer than 85,000 distinct CDR3 sequences in the sample, over 3.5% are singletons; the top ten hold about 20%. The sequenced sample consisted of PBMCs. These receptor sequences come from a human donor in good health (CMV status not recorded). Some clones in this sample may be carry-over from other donors' samples.

This clonotype appeared many times. The rearrangement uses TRBV7-6 and TRBJ2-1; a possible D gene is TRBD1 (6 bases). The V gene's germline CDR1 is SGHVS and CDR2 FNYEAQ. The CDR3 has 14 residues. The V end was cut by 8 bases, the J end by 5 bases, with 16 bases between. The CDR3 DNA reads TGTGCCAGCGGGGTCGGACAGATAGACAATGAGCAGTTCTTC. Translated: CASGVGQIDNEQFF.

This clonotype occurred many times. This chain joins TRBV12-3 or TRBV12-4 and TRBJ2-6; 11 bases are a match to TRBD1. The CDR3 covers 18 residues. Trimming at V came to 7 bases and at J to 0 bases, leaving 8 bases not matched to a gene. The CDR3 nucleotides read TGTGCCAGCAACGCCCCGGGACAGGGGGACTCTGGGGCCAACGTCCTGACTTTC. This encodes CASNAPGQGDSGANVLTF.

This clonotype has ten or more counts. The chain combines TRBV29-1 with TRBJ2-5; D might be TRBD1 (5 bases). V lost 1 base and J lost 1, with 13 bases in between. The germline V gene encodes CDR1 SQVTM and CDR2 ANQGSEA. The CDR3 covers 15 residues. The CDR3 nucleotides read TGCAGCGTTGAAGGTTTGACAGCTCCCCAAGAGACCCAGTACTTC. As protein: CSVEGLTAPQETQYF.

The table lists this clonotype with many counts. V is TRBV7-8 and J is TRBJ2-2; D is uncertain. CDR3 size: 14 residues. Trimming pared 5 bases from V and 0 bases from J, leaving 7 bases between. The germline V gene has CDR1 SGHVS and CDR2 FQNEAQ. CDR3 DNA: TGTGCCAGCAGCCTAGACACGAACACCGGGGAGCTGTTTTTT. Protein product: CASSLDTNTGELFF.

This clonotype was found a few times. The chain combines TRBV2 with TRBJ2-1; TRBD1 agrees at 10 bases. Germline values: CDR1 SNHLY, CDR2 FYNNEI. The junction had 9 bases not matched to a gene; V was cut back by 6 bases and J by 7 bases. The CDR3 sequence is 15 residues long. This CDR3 reads CASRLRQGADNEQFF. The DNA of the CDR3 is TGTGCCAGCAGACTCCGACAGGGGGCGGATAATGAGCAGTTCTTC.

This clonotype was picked up many times. The chain recombines TRBV7-9 with TRBJ2-1, with 7 bases that match TRBD2. The germline V gene has CDR1 SEHNR and CDR2 FQNEAQ (reference sequence). V was pared by 1 base and J by 7 bases, with 10 bases of the junction left unmatched. CDR3 length equals 16 residues. The CDR3 loop reads CASSLERDYGPNEQFF. DNA of the CDR3: TGTGCCAGCAGCTTAGAACGGGACTACGGGCCTAATGAGCAGTTCTTC.

This clonotype was detected ten times or more. J is TRBJ2-7 and V is TRBV7-9; D possibly corresponds to TRBD1 (6 bases). V lost 6 bases and J lost 4, with 16 bases in between. Germline V gene sequence: CDR1 SEHNR, CDR2 FQNEAQ (reference sequence). The CDR3 runs to 14 residues. The CDR3 here is CASSPAGTKYEQYF. Written as DNA, the CDR3 is TGTGCCAGCAGTCCCGCCGGGACAAAATACGAGCAGTACTTC.

This clonotype occurred many times. J is TRBJ1-3 and V is TRBV6-2 or TRBV6-3; D is unresolved. Germline CDR1 is MNHEY and CDR2 is SVGEGT. Deletions cut 4 bases from V and 4 bases from J, with 5 bases between. The CDR3 length is 12 residues. The CDR3 nucleotides read TGTGCCAGCAGTTCGGCCGGAAACACCATATATTTT. It is translated as CASSSAGNTIYF.

The sample holds many counts of this clonotype. V usage is TRBV28 and J usage is TRBJ1-1; D ambiguous. The CDR3 runs to 15 residues. Germline V gene lookup returns CDR1 MDHEN and CDR2 SYDVKM. With 3 bases removed from V and 0 bases from J, the gap between germline ends came to 11 bases. The CDR3 spells CASSFNPGMNTEAFF. The DNA of the CDR3 is TGTGCCAGCAGTTTTAATCCGGGTATGAACACTGAAGCTTTCTTT.

In this sample, this clonotype turned up a few times. V usage is TRBV7-6 and J usage is TRBJ2-5; the match to TRBD2 covers 9 bases. J lost 1 base, V lost 3 bases, and 6 bases had no gene match. Germline V CDR1 and CDR2: SGHVS, FNYEAQ. CDR3 length: 16 amino acids. The CDR3 DNA is TGTGCCAGCAGCTTCGTAACAGCGGGGGGCCAAGAGACCCAGTACTTC. It codes for CASSFVTAGGQETQYF.

The rearrangement uses TRBV9 and TRBJ2-7, with D maybe TRBD1 (6 bases). Trimming shortened V by 4 bases and J by 4 bases, and 12 bases separated the two germline ends. CDR1 is SGDLS, CDR2 YYNGEE, per germline. The CDR3 spans 13 residues. CDR3 residues: CASSPQGGYEQYF. CDR3 DNA sequence: TGTGCCAGCAGCCCACAGGGCGGGTACGAGCAGTACTTC. Variable domain in full (rest from reference TRBV9 and TRBJ2-7): DSGVTQTPKHLITATGQRVTLRCSPRSGDLSVYWYQQSLDQGLQFLIQYYNGEERAKGNILERFSAQQFPDLHSELNLSSLELGDSALYFCASSPQGGYEQYFGPGTRLTVT.

The table lists this clonotype with many counts. The CDR3 is CATGRQGGGEQFF. The CDR3 DNA is TGTGCCACTGGGAGACAGGGGGGTGGTGAGCAGTTCTTC. This rearrangement joins TRBV19 to TRBJ2-1, with TRBD1 identical over 9 bases. Germline CDR1 reads LNHDA; CDR2 reads SQIVND (reference sequence). The V gene end was trimmed by 10 bases and the J gene end by 9 bases; junction bases not matched to a gene: 10. The CDR3 is 13 residues long.

This clonotype was counted ten times or more. The J gene is TRBJ2-5, the V gene TRBV7-2; unclear D gene. V was cut by 5 bases and J by 2 bases, with 9 bases left in between. This CDR3 is 13 amino acids long. Germline CDR1 reads SGHTA; CDR2 reads FQGNSA. CDR3 coding DNA: TGTGCCAGCAGCCCCGGCGGACAAGAGACCCAGTACTTC. As protein: CASSPGGQETQYF.

This clonotype was observed many times. The V and J genes are TRBV12-3 or TRBV12-4 and TRBJ2-3; perhaps D is TRBD1 or TRBD2 (5 bases each). The germline V and J ends were trimmed by 5 bases and 6 bases, with 18 bases remaining between them. The CDR3 runs to 15 residues. CDR3 nucleotide sequence: TGTGCCAGCAGTGTCGGGACCCGTGCCCTCGATACGCAGTATTTT. The encoded protein is CASSVGTRALDTQYF.

This clonotype came up many times. The J gene is TRBJ2-7, the V gene TRBV28; a weak D match, TRBD2 (6 bases). Germline values: CDR1 MDHEN, CDR2 SYDVKM. This CDR3 spans 15 amino acids. The V gene lost 1 base and the J gene lost 9 bases, with 19 bases spanning the gap. The CDR3 region has the DNA TGTGCCAGCAGTTTATCTGGTCCCCGCCTCGGGGGGCAGTACTTC. As protein: CASSLSGPRLGGQYF.

Many counts were recorded for this clonotype. The rearrangement joins TRBV6-1 to TRBJ2-7; the match to TRBD1 covers 12 bases. Germline CDR1 MNHNS, CDR2 SASEGT. V shed 6 bases, J shed 4 bases, and the junction held 4 bases outside the gene matches. The CDR3 runs to 14 residues. CDR3 residues: CASRAGQGAYEQYF. The CDR3 nucleotides are TGTGCCAGCAGAGCGGGACAGGGGGCATACGAGCAGTACTTC.

This clonotype was counted ten times or more. This chain joins TRBV11-3 and TRBJ2-7; 7 nucleotides line up with TRBD2. Trimming cost V 1 base and J 0 bases; bases outside gene matches: 3. Germline V gene data show CDR1 as SGHNT and CDR2 as YENEEA. The length of the CDR3 is 15 residues. Here the CDR3 reads CASSLAGGNSYEQYF. DNA for the CDR3: TGTGCCAGCAGCTTAGCCGGGGGGAACTCCTACGAGCAGTACTTC.

This clonotype has at least ten counts. The J gene is TRBJ2-2, the V gene TRBV6-2 or TRBV6-3, with TRBD1 matching over 10 bases. This CDR3 is built from 18 residues. Germline assignment: CDR1 MNHEY and CDR2 SVGEGT. V shed 2 bases, J shed 5 bases, and the junction held 11 bases outside the gene matches. The CDR3 nucleotides read TGTGCCAGCAGTTACGCTTGGGGACAGGGGACTTCAACCGGGGAGCTGTTTTTT. It translates to CASSYAWGQGTSTGELFF.